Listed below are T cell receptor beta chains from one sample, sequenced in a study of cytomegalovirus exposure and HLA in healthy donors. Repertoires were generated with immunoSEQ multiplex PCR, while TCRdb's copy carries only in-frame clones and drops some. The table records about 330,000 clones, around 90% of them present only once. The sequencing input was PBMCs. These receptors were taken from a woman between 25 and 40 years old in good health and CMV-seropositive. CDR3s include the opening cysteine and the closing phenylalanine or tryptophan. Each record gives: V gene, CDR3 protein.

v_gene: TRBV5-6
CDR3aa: CASSRQGGNEKLFF

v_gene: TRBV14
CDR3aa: CASSQFSQQYF

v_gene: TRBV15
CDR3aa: CATSRDWAPNQPQHF

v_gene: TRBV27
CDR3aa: CASSYARDSYYGYTF

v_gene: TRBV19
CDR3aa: CASSTQGNQPQHF

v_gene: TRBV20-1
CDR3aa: CSANRGVVKFF

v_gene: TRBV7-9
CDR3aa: CASSPGWGNQPQHF

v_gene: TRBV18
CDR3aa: CASSPGQQLNTEAFF

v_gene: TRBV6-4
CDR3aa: CASKVSRVYGYTF

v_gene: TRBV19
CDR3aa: CASSTDYGYTF

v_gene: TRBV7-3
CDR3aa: CASSLSFQRVRGHNEQFF

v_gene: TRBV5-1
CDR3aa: CASSLDLRPNQPQHF

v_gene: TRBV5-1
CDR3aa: CASTLGGKNTEAFF

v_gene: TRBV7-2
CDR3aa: CASSFYHSSYEQYF

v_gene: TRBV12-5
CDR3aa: CASGLAPGHRPIEQYF

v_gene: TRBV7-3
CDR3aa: CASSFTGTRHSGANVLTF

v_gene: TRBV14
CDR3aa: CASSQGLAGTQQYF

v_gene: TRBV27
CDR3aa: CASSSAQGTGYTF

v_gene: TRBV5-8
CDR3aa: CASSPEVGRPSYEQYF

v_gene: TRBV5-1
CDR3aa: CASSLGVHTDTQYF

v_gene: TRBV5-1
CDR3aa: CASSETPTARSGNTIYF

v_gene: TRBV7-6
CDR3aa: CASSLTASGLSSYEQYF

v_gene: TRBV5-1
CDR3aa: CAAASDPTSTEAFF

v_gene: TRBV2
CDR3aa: CASIGDAETQYF

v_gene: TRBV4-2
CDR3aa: CASSQGDSSSNEKLFF

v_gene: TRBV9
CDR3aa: CASAGGPLYEQYF

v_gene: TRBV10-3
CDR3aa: CAISSGVETQYF

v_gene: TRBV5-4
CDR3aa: CASSLANSGNTIYF

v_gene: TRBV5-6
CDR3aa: CASSQTGQGLYEQYF

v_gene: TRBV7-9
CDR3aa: CASSFPRPGRVEAFF

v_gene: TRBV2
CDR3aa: CASNLLANQETQYF

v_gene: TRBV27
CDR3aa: CASTRGGNYGYTF

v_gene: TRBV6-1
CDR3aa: CASKGAPTHQPQHF